This T cell receptor (beta chain) appears in the sequencing data of a study of blood T cell repertoires in COVID-19. At the level of the study: The United States, Italy and Spain provided the acute and convalescent COVID-19 samples. Sample material is recorded as cDNA or gDNA derived from T cells, B-cell-depleted T cells, or PBMCs.

The authors' processing: Amplification from reference gene primers served as the basis for estimated nucleated cell counts. Method: immunoSEQ multiplex PCR; TCRdb's copy keeps in-frame clones and lacks some. From that table come the V and J calls and clone size; the DNA was used to work out D and trimming. The sample records 9,000 to 9,500 clones, 80% to 90% being singletons. Germline CDR1 and CDR2: SEHNR and FQNEAQ (reference sequence). Germline trimming cut 5 bases from V and 12 bases from J; bases unmatched to any gene: 8. This CDR3 contains 12 residues. The sequence was collected from a human donor in a cohort sampled during active COVID-19. The sequenced material came from peripheral blood. This chain joins TRBV7-9 and TRBJ2-7; 9 nucleotides line up with TRBD2. Here the CDR3 DNA reads TGTGCCAGCAGCACCAGTAGCGGGGGATCGTACTTC. Its translation is CASSTSSGGSYF.